This TCR beta chain was identified in a study of blood T cell repertoires in COVID-19 (dated by TCRdb to the early 2020s). Some background on the complete study: The collaborator samples originated in the United States, Italy and Spain and spanned the acute and convalescent phases of COVID-19. The material from the prospective study consisted of cDNA or gDNA derived from T cells, B-cell-depleted T cells, or PBMCs. Deeply sampled blood TCRbeta repertoires from subjects exposed to, actively infected with, or recovered from COVID-19 were included in the dataset. The repertoires were made available in a free public database intended to serve as a resource for research on the immune response to SARS-CoV-2. Samples were obtained from the ongoing ImmuneRACE study (first 160 participants) and from over 1,000 subjects provided by 6 global collaborators. A de-identified subject ID, COVID-19 status, age in years and sex were almost always included in the sample metadata. Where available, HLA class I and class II types were taken from metadata supplied by the sample provider and were not determined by assay-based typing.

Participants in the prospective study were aged roughly 18 to 100 years, lived in 20 to 25 United States geographic areas, and enrolled through a virtual design. In the prospective study, participants were assigned to cohorts based on the clinical history participants reported in a screening survey and a study questionnaire. Each participant in the prospective study had whole blood, serum and a nasopharyngeal or oropharyngeal swab collected by mobile phlebotomists. Participants in the prospective study had the option to provide additional blood draws and questionnaires over a 2-month period. Before DNA extraction, blood samples from the prospective study were shipped at room temperature or frozen. Trimming removed 0 bases from V and 5 bases from J; the gene matches leave 13 bases unexplained. From cysteine to phenylalanine, the CDR3 is 18 amino acids long. The retained sequence is limited to the CDR3, 54 bases, with the frame set at the first base. From the germline V gene, CDR1 is MGHRA and CDR2 is YSYEKL.

General study outcomes and caveats: The amount of clinical and demographic metadata varied by source and participant and was provided uncurated.

On this clone itself: Which antigen it targets is not known. There are no base qualities to consult, and no much larger clone falls within one base.

TCRbeta CDR3 regions were amplified from genomic DNA by means of the immunoSEQ Assay, a bias-controlled multiplex PCR. In the authors' own workflow: Nucleated cell counts per sample were estimated from amplification of reference gene primers within the assay. Sequence reads were collapsed and filtered to measure the absolute abundance of every unique TCRbeta CDR3 rearrangement. For each sample, productive Simpson clonality was calculated as the square root of Simpson's diversity index over productive rearrangements. TCRdb took this table from immuneACCESS and kept in-frame rearrangements with V and J called. Such tables lack part of the clones; where checked against another copy, unresolved V genes explain under half of the gap, and the rest is unexplained. V, J and clone size were drawn from that table, and D and trimming were deduced from the DNA. This sample holds roughly 250,000 clones; 75% to 90% were observed only once. About 3.3% of the sample goes to the ten largest clones.

The rearrangement joined TRBV4-1 to TRBJ1-5, with 7 bases in between that match TRBD1. The specimen was PBMCs or T cells enriched from blood (not recorded which). The TCR was taken from a woman in her thirties or forties with acute COVID-19. The CDR3 protein is CASSQDSGGLVLDQPQHF. The nucleotide sequence is given as TGCGCCAGCAGCCAAGATTCAGGGGGATTGGTATTAGATCAGCCCCAGCATTTT.